This TCR beta chain stems from a study of regulatory T cells in long-lasting Graves disease (dated by TCRdb to 2020 to 2023). With respect to the entire study: Antithyroid drugs had been taken for less than 3 months by newly diagnosed Graves' disease patients. The study took place in China and was registered as a clinical trial. A total of around 33 samples underwent TCR sequencing, from some 13 patients with persistent Graves' disease and 20 or so patients with newly diagnosed Graves' disease. This study used TCR sequencing and RNA sequencing of peripheral blood to compare persistent Graves' disease patients against newly diagnosed Graves' disease patients.

CDR1 and CDR2 are drawn from the germline V gene: MDHEN, SYDVKM. The CDR3 contains 17 residues, cysteine and phenylalanine counted. Only the CDR3 DNA stays, 51 bases, in frame from base 1. The intended sense of this specimen's time point label: newly diagnosed GD, antithyroid drugs for less than 3 months. RNA was extracted from PBMCs in TRIzol for both TCR sequencing and RNA sequencing. Graves' disease was diagnosed according to American Thyroid Association guidelines. The patients came from an endocrinology department in Xi'an, China. Each patient gave 7.5 to 10 milliliters of peripheral blood, collected in an EDTA anticoagulant tube. PBMCs were isolated by Ficoll Paque Plus density gradient separation without further T cell sorting. An Agilent 2100 Bioanalyzer and agarose gel were used to check RNA quality, and a NanoDrop 2000 was used to measure RNA concentration. This clonotype was found many times. Its antigen specificity is not known. No base-level quality is on record; no much larger clone is a single base apart.

To prepare the library, multiplex PCR was applied. Sequencer: Illumina HiSeq 4000. TCR beta libraries were built with iRepertoire HTBI primers and Arm-PCR amplification of CDR3 regions. PCR products were gel purified before sequencing. As for how the authors treated the data: Across samples, 60 to 75 TRBV and 12 to 15 TRBJ segments were identified and used for gene usage analysis of CDR3 amino acid clonotypes. Filtered high-quality paired reads were merged into contigs using COPE and FqMerger. BLAST was used to align contigs to IMGT TRBV, TRBD and TRBJ reference genes, with CDR3 defined following IMGT. Clonotypes above 0.1% frequency were classified as highly expanded clones. Shannon entropy was used to measure repertoire diversity, and the Gini coefficient was used to measure V-J evenness. Public clonotypes were defined as clonotypes shared by more than one individual. TCRdb reworked the public reads: Q25 trimming with fastp, MiXCR clone assembly, productive beta chains retained. Identical CDR3 proteins give one entry, which carries the most common genes and DNA. These V and J calls are TCRdb output, not the study's own analysis. The sample table shows a few hundred thousand distinct CDR3 sequences, and 20% to 25% are seen once. The ten top clones hold approximately 14% of the sample.

Study-wide findings and limitations: The authors acknowledged the small sample size as a limitation that may reduce accuracy. Peripheral blood alone was examined, since thyroid tissue, which constituted the primary lesion, could not be accessed. TRBV28, TRBJ1-2 and TRBJ2-5 were preferentially used in persistent disease, while TRBV20-1 and TRBJ2-1 were favored in newly diagnosed disease. Compared with newly diagnosed patients, patients with persistent Graves' disease had lower TCR Shannon entropy and fewer highly expanded clones, which suggests clonal expansion. Sequencing and analysis were limited to the TCR beta chain. Patients with persistent disease shared more public clonotypes (roughly 2,900) than newly diagnosed patients did (approximately 970).

The V and J segments used are TRBV28 and TRBJ2-1, with 16 middle bases fitting TRBD2. The tail of the sequence fits TRBJ2-5 better, so the J call may be wrong. The material sequenced was peripheral blood mononuclear cells (PBMCs), taken at new diagnosis, from a patient treated with antithyroid drugs. The sequence was collected from a female donor with Graves disease. CDR3 sequence: CASSEGTSGGARETQYF. At the DNA level, the sequence is TGTGCCAGCTCTGAGGGGACTAGCGGGGGGGCACGAGAGACCCAGTACTTC.